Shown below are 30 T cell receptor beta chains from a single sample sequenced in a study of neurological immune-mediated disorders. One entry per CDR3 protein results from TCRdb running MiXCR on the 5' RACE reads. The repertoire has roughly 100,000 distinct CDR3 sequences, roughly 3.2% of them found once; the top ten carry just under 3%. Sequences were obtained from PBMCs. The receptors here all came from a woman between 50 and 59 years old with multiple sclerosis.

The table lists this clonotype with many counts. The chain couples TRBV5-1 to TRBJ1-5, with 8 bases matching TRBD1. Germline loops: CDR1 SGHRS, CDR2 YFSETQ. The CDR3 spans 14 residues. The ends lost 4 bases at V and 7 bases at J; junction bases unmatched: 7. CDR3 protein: CASSPGQGEQPQHF. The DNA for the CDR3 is TGCGCCAGCAGCCCAGGACAGGGTGAACAGCCCCAGCATTTT.

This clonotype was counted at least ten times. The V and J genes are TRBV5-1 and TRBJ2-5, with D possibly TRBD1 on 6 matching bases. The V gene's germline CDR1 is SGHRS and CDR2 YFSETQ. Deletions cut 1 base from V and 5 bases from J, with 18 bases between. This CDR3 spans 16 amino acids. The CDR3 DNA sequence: TGCGCCAGCAGCTTGAGACAGGCTTATCGAGAGGAGACCCAGTACTTC. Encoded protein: CASSLRQAYREETQYF.

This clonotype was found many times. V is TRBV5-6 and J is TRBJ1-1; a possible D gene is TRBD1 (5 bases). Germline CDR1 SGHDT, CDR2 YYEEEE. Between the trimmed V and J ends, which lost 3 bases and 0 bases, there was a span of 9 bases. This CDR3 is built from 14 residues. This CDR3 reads CASSYRRLNTEAFF. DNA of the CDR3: TGTGCCAGCAGCTACAGGCGCCTGAACACTGAAGCTTTCTTT.

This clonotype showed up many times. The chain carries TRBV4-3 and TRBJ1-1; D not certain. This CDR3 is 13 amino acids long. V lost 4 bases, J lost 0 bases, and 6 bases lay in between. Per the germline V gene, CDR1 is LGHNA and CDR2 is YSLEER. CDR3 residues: CASSPSLNTEAFF. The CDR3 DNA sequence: TGCGCCAGCAGCCCTTCTTTGAACACTGAAGCTTTCTTT.

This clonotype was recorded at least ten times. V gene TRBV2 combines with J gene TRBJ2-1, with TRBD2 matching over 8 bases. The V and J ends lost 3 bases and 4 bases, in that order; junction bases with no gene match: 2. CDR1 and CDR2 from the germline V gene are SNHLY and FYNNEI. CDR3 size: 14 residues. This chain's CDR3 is CASSDGGGYNEQFF. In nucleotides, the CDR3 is TGTGCCAGCAGTGACGGGGGGGGTTACAATGAGCAGTTCTTC.

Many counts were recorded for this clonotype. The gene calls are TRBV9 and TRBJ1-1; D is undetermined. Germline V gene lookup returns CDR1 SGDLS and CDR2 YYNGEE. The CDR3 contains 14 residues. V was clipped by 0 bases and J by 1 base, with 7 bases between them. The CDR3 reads CASSVGSWNTEAFF. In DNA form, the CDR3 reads TGTGCCAGCAGCGTAGGATCATGGAACACTGAAGCTTTCTTT.

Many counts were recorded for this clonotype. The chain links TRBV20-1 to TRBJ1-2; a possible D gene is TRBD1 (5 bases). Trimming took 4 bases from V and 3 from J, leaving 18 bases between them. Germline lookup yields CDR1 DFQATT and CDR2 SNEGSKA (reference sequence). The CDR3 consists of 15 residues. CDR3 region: CSATASGGEYYGYTF. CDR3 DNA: TGCAGTGCTACAGCATCGGGAGGGGAATACTATGGCTACACCTTC.

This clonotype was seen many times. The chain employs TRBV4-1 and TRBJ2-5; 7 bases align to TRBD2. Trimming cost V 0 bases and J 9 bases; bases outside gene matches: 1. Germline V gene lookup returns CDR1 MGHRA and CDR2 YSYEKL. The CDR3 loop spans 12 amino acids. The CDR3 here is CASSQDGGAQYF. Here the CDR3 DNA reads TGCGCCAGCAGCCAAGATGGGGGGGCCCAGTACTTC.

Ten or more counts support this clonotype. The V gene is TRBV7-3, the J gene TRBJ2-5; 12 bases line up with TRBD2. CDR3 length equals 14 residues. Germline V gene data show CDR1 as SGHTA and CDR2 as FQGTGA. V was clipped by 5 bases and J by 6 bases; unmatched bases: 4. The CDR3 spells CASSRTSGVKTQYF. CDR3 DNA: TGTGCCAGCAGCCGGACTAGCGGGGTAAAGACCCAGTACTTC. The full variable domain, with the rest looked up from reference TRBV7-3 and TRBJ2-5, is GAGVSQTPSNKVTEKGKYVELRCDPISGHTALYWYRQSLGQGPEFLIYFQGTGAADDSGLPNDRFFAVRPEGSVSTLKIQRTERGDSAVYLCASSRTSGVKTQYFGPGTRLLVL.

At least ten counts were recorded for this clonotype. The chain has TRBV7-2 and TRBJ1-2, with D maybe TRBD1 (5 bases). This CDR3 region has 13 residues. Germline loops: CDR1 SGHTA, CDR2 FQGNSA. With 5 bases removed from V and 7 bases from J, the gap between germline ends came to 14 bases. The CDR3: CASSQEGRGGYTF. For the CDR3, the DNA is TGTGCCAGCAGCCAAGAGGGACGGGGTGGCTACACCTTC.

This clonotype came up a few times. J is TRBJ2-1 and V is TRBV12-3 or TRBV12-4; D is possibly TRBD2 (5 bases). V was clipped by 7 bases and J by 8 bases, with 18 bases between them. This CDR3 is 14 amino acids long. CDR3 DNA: TGTGCCAGCACCCCCGGGGTTCGTAAGGATGAGCAGTTCTTC. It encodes CASTPGVRKDEQFF.

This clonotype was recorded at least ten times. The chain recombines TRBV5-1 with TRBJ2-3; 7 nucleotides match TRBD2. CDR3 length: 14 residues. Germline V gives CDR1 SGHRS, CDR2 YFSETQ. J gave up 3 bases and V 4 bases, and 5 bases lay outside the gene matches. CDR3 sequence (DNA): TGCGCCAGCAGCGGTGGACTAGAGACAGATACGCAGTATTTT. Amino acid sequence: CASSGGLETDTQYF.

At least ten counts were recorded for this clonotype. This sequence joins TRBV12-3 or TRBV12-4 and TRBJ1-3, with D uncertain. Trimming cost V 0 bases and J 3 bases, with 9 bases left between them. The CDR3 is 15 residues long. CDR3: CASSLAGSFGNTIYF. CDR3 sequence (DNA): TGTGCCAGCAGTTTAGCGGGGAGTTTTGGAAACACCATATATTTT.

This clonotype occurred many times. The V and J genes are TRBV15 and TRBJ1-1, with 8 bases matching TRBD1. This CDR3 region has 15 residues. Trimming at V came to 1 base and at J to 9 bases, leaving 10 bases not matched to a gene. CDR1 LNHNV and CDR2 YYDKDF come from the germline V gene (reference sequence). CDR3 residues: CATSRGWGDRGKAFF. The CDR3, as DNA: TGTGCCACCAGCAGAGGTTGGGGAGACAGGGGAAAAGCTTTCTTT.

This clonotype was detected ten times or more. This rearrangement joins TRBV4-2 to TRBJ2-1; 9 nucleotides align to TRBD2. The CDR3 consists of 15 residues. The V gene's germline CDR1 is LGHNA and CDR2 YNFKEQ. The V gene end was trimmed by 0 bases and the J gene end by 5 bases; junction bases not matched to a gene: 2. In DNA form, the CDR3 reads TGTGCCAGCAGCCAAGAAGGGACTAGCCACAATGAGCAGTTCTTC. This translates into CASSQEGTSHNEQFF.

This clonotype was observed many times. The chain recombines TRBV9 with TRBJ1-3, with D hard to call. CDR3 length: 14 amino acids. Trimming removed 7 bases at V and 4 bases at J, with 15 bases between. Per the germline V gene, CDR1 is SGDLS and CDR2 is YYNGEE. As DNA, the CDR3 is TGTGCCAGCTCTTCTGGGAAAAACGGAAACACCATATATTTT. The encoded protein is CASSSGKNGNTIYF.

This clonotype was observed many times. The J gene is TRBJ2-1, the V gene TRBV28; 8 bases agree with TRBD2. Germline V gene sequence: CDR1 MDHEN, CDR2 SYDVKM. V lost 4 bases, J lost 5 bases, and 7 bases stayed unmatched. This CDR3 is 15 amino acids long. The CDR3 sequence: CASSSYTSGHNEQFF. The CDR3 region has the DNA TGTGCCAGCAGTTCGTATACTAGCGGACACAATGAGCAGTTCTTC.

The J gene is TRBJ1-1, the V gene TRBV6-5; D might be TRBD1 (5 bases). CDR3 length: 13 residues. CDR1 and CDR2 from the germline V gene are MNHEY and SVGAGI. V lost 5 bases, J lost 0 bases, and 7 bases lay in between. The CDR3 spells CASSKGLNTEAFF. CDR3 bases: TGTGCCAGCAGTAAGGGACTGAACACTGAAGCTTTCTTT.

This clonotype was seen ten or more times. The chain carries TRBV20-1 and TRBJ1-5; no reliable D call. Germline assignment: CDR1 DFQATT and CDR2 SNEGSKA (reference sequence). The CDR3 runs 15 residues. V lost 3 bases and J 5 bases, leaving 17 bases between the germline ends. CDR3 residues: CSASPTGGWDQPQHF. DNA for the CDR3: TGCAGTGCTAGTCCCACGGGAGGGTGGGATCAGCCCCAGCATTTT.

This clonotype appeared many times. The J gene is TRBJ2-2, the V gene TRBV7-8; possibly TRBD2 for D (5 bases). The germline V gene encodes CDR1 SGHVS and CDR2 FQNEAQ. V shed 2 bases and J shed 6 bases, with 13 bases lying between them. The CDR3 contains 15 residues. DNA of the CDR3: TGTGCCAGCAGCTTACTACTAGGCGTGGCCGGGGAGCTGTTTTTT. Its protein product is CASSLLLGVAGELFF.

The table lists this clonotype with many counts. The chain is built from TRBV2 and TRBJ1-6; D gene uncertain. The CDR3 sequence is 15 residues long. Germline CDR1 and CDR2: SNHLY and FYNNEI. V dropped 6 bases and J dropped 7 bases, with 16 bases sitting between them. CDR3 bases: TGTGCCAGCAGGACCTCGATCCGACCGAATTCACCCCTCCACTTT. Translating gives CASRTSIRPNSPLHF.

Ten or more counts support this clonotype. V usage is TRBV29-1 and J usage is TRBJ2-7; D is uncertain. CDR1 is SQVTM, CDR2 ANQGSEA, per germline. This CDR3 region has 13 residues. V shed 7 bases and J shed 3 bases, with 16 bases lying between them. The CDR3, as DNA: TGCAGCGCTCTAGGTCCTCTAGGCTACGAGCAGTACTTC. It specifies CSALGPLGYEQYF.

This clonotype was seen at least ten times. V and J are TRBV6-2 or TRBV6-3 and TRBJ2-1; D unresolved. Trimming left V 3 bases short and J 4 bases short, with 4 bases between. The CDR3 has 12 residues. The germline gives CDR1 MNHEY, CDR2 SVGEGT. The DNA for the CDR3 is TGTGCCAGCAGTTATCAGTACAATGAGCAGTTCTTC. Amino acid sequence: CASSYQYNEQFF.

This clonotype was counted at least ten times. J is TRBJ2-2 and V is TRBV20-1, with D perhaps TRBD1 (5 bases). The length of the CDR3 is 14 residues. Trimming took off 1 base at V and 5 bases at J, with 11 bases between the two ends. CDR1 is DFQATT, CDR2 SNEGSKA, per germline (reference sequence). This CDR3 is CSARGRVVTGELFF. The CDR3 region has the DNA TGCAGTGCTAGAGGCAGGGTGGTAACCGGGGAGCTGTTTTTT.

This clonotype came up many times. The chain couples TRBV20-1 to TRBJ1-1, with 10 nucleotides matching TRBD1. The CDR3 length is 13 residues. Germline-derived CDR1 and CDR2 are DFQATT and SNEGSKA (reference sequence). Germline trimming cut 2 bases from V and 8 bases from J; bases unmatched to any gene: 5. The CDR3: CSARRTGGLEAFF. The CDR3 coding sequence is TGCAGTGCTAGACGGACAGGGGGATTAGAAGCTTTCTTT.

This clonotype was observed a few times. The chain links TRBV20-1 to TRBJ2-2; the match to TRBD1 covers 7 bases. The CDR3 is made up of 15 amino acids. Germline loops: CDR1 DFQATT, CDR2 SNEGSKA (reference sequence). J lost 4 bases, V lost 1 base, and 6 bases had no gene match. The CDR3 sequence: CSARGGQVGTGELFF. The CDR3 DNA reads TGCAGTGCTAGAGGCGGACAGGTTGGCACCGGGGAGCTGTTTTTT.

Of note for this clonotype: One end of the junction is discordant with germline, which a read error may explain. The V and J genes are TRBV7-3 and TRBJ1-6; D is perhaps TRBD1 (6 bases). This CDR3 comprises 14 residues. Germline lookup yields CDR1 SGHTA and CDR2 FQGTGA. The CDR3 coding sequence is TGTGCCAGCAGCCGAGGACAGTCAAATTCAACCCTCAACTTT. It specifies CASSRGQSNSTLNF.

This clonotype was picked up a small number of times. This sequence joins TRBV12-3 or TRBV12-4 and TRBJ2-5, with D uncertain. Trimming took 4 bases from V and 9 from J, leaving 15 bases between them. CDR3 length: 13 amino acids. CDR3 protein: CASSSPPLIAQYF. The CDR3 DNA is TGTGCCAGCAGTTCTCCCCCACTCATTGCCCAGTACTTC.

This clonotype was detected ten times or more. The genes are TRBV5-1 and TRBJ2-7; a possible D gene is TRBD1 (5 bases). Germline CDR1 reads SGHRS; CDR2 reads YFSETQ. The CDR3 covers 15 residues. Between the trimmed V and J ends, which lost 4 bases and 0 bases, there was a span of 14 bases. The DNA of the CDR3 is TGCGCCAGCAGCCCCCAGACAGCTATCTCCTACGAGCAGTACTTC. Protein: CASSPQTAISYEQYF.

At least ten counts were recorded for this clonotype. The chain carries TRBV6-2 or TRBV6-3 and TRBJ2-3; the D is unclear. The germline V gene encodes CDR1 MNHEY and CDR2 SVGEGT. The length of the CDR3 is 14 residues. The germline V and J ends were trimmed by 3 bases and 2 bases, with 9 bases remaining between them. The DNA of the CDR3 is TGTGCCAGCAGTTATATCGAAGCCACAGATACGCAGTATTTT. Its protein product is CASSYIEATDTQYF.